This record looks at one T cell receptor beta chain sequence and its context. The CDR3 is 15 residues long. J lost 9 bases, V lost 3 bases, and 9 bases had no gene match. Germline values: CDR1 SSHAT, CDR2 FNYEAQ (reference sequence). This sample was taken from a study of preoperative IRX-2 immunotherapy in early breast cancer. The data were produced by immunoSEQ multiplex PCR, yet TCRdb's version contains in-frame clones alone and is incomplete. The table includes about 98,000 clones, about nine tenths detected once. Regarding treatment: preoperative locoregional IRX-2 cytokine immunotherapy. This phase Ib study tested locoregional IRX-2 cytokine immunotherapy given before surgery.

The TCR originated in a human donor with breast cancer. The sequenced sample was tumor tissue, obtained after IRX-2 immunotherapy. The chain joins TRBV7-7 to TRBJ2-1, with 9 bases identical to TRBD2. CDR3 sequence (DNA): TGTGCCAGCAGCTTGCCCCCCGGGACTAGCCCTGAGCAGTTCTTC. It codes for CASSLPPGTSPEQFF.